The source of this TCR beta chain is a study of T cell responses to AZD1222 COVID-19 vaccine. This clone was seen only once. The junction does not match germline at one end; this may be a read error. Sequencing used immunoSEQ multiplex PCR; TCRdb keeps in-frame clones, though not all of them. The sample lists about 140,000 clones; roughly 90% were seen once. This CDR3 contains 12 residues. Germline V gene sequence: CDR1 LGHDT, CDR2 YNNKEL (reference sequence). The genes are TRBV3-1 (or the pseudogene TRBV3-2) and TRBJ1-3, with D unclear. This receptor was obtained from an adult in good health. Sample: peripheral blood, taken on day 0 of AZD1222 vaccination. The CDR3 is CASSQFQGRRNF. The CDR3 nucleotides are TGTGCCAGCAGCCAATTCCAAGGACGCCGGAATTTT.